These 27 T cell receptor beta chains were sequenced from one sample in a study of cytomegalovirus exposure and HLA in healthy donors. PCR used 60 Vbeta primers and 13 Jbeta primers. Generated by immunoSEQ multiplex PCR, the TCRdb table keeps only in-frame clones and is missing some. The sample includes roughly 110,000 clones, 70% seen only once; the top ten take just over 8.5%. Sequencing was performed on PBMCs. All receptors come from a man in his thirties or forties in good health and CMV-seropositive.

The J gene is TRBJ2-2, the V gene TRBV2; D is possibly TRBD2 (6 bases). This CDR3 contains 18 residues. Germline V CDR1 and CDR2: SNHLY, FYNNEI. Trimming removed 0 bases at V and 1 base at J, with 15 bases between. The CDR3 loop is CASSEARKTSRNTGELFF. The CDR3 nucleotides are TGTGCCAGCAGTGAAGCAAGGAAGACTAGTCGGAACACCGGGGAGCTGTTTTTT.

J is TRBJ2-7 and V is TRBV5-1; 11 positions agree with TRBD1. The CDR3 runs 16 residues. V lost 4 bases, J lost 7 bases, and 13 bases stayed unmatched. CDR1 SGHRS and CDR2 YFSETQ come from the germline V gene. The CDR3 DNA is TGCGCCAGCAGCCGTGGGACGGGACAGGGGGTTGCAGAGCAGTACTTC. This gives the protein CASSRGTGQGVAEQYF. Full variable domain (remainder filled in from reference TRBV5-1 and TRBJ2-7): KAGVTQTPRYLIKTRGQQVTLSCSPISGHRSVSWYQQTPGQGLQFLFEYFSETQRNKGNFPGRFSGRQFSNSRSEMNVSTLELGDSALYLCASSRGTGQGVAEQYFGPGTRLTVT.

V and J are TRBV9 and TRBJ1-3; D unresolved. V was trimmed by 0 bases and J by 5 bases, leaving 15 bases between them. Germline loops: CDR1 SGDLS, CDR2 YYNGEE. The CDR3 length is 16 residues. The CDR3 here is CASSVDGYSGRNTIYF. The CDR3 DNA is TGTGCCAGCAGCGTAGATGGATACTCGGGTAGAAACACCATATATTTT.

This chain joins TRBV5-8 and TRBJ1-1, with 8 bases aligning to TRBD1. Germline V gene data show CDR1 as SGHTS and CDR2 as YDEGEE. The CDR3 has 15 amino acids. Germline trimming cut 2 bases from V and 1 base from J; bases unmatched to any gene: 4. The CDR3 sequence is CASSFQTGANTEAFF. The CDR3 nucleotides read TGTGCCAGCAGCTTCCAGACAGGGGCGAACACTGAAGCTTTCTTT.

As concerns this clone: Other DNA sequences from this sample encode an identical CDR3 as well. The genes are TRBV7-8 and TRBJ1-4; TRBD1 matches 7 bases. V trimming: 7 bases; J trimming: 3 bases; junction bases outside the gene matches: 2. There are 13 residues in the CDR3. CDR1 is SGHVS and CDR2 is FQNEAQ in the germline V gene. This CDR3 is CASTGGPNEKLFF. CDR3 in DNA: TGTGCCAGCACAGGGGGGCCTAATGAAAAACTGTTTTTT.

The V gene is TRBV13, the J gene TRBJ2-4; TRBD2 matches at 11 bases. Germline V gene data show CDR1 as PRHDT and CDR2 as FYEKMQ (reference sequence). CDR3 length: 18 amino acids. Losses at the gene ends were 2 bases for V and 0 bases for J; bases not matched to a gene: 6. CDR3 amino acids: CASSLRLAGGLAKNIQYF. The CDR3 nucleotides read TGTGCCAGCAGCTTAAGGCTAGCGGGGGGTCTAGCCAAAAACATTCAGTACTTC.

The table lists this clone with a few counts. This rearrangement joins TRBV5-1 to TRBJ2-4; 7 nucleotides match TRBD2. The germline V gene has CDR1 SGHRS and CDR2 YFSETQ. This CDR3 is built from 16 residues. V lost 4 bases and J lost 15; bases outside the gene matches: 22. CDR3 DNA: TGCGCCAGCAGCCGGGAGACTAGCCCTAACCTAAGTAATATGTACTTC. Translating gives CASSRETSPNLSNMYF. Drawing the rest from reference TRBV5-1 and TRBJ2-4, the complete variable domain is KAGVTQTPRYLIKTRGQQVTLSCSPISGHRSVSWYQQTPGQGLQFLFEYFSETQRNKGNFPGRFSGRQFSNSRSEMNVSTLELGDSALYLCASSRETSPNLSNMYFGAGTRLSVL.

This chain links TRBV5-1 with TRBJ2-5; the match to TRBD2 covers 10 bases. Germline CDR1 SGHRS, CDR2 YFSETQ. This CDR3 spans 17 amino acids. V was pared by 4 bases and J by 5 bases, with 14 bases of the junction left unmatched. CDR3 loop: CASSEKLGAGGMETQYF. DNA for the CDR3: TGCGCCAGCAGCGAGAAGCTAGGAGCGGGGGGGATGGAGACCCAGTACTTC.

The chain has TRBV11-3 and TRBJ2-3, with D perhaps matching TRBD2 (6 bases). The V gene lost 5 bases and the J gene lost 3 bases, with 18 bases spanning the gap. The CDR3 covers 16 residues. Germline values: CDR1 SGHNT, CDR2 YENEEA. CDR3 sequence reads: CASSPHYPGETDTQYF. CDR3 sequence (DNA): TGTGCCAGCAGCCCCCACTACCCGGGAGAGACAGATACGCAGTATTTT.

V gene TRBV14 combines with J gene TRBJ2-7, with a possible D match to TRBD1 (7 bases). The CDR3 length is 17 residues. CDR1 and CDR2 (germline): SGHDN, FVKESK. V dropped 7 bases and J dropped 0 bases, with 22 bases sitting between them. CDR3 residues: CASTVRGAEVSSYEQYV. The CDR3 bases are TGTGCCAGCACCGTCAGGGGGGCGGAGGTCAGCTCCTACGAGCAGTACGTC.

The chain has TRBV5-1 and TRBJ1-2; D ambiguous. In germline, CDR1 is SGHRS, CDR2 YFSETQ. This CDR3 comprises 15 residues. V lost 0 bases, J lost 2 bases, and 11 bases lay in between. The chain's CDR3 is CASSLASNQNYGYTF. The CDR3 coding sequence is TGCGCCAGCAGCTTGGCCTCAAACCAGAACTATGGCTACACCTTC. Full variable domain (outside the CDR3, taken from reference TRBV5-1 and TRBJ1-2): KAGVTQTPRYLIKTRGQQVTLSCSPISGHRSVSWYQQTPGQGLQFLFEYFSETQRNKGNFPGRFSGRQFSNSRSEMNVSTLELGDSALYLCASSLASNQNYGYTFGSGTRLTVV.

J is TRBJ2-7 and V is TRBV5-6, with 7 bases aligning to TRBD2. The CDR3 spans 11 residues. V gave up 3 bases and J gave up 7 bases; unmatched junction bases: 1. Germline-derived CDR1 and CDR2 are SGHDT and YYEEEE. The CDR3 DNA reads TGTGCCAGCAGCTCCGGGGGGGAGCAGTACGTC. Residues: CASSSGGEQYV.

The V gene is TRBV18, the J gene TRBJ2-3; 8 bases align to TRBD1. The CDR3 extends over 16 amino acids. Germline V gene lookup returns CDR1 KGHSH and CDR2 LQKENI. V trimming: 1 base; J trimming: 1 base; junction bases outside the gene matches: 4. CDR3 loop: CASSPQATGGTDTQYF. CDR3 DNA: TGTGCCAGCTCACCACAAGCGACAGGGGGCACAGATACGCAGTATTTT.

This clone was counted a single time. The sample holds other DNA sequences that translate to the same CDR3. This rearrangement joins TRBV29-1 to TRBJ1-1, with D perhaps matching TRBD1 (5 bases). The ends were cut back, 0 bases at V and 3 bases at J, with 8 bases in the middle. The CDR3 length is 13 residues. CDR1 is SQVTM and CDR2 is ANQGSEA in the germline V gene. The CDR3 spells CSVEEPRDTEAFF. Written as DNA, the CDR3 is TGCAGCGTTGAAGAGCCCAGGGACACTGAAGCTTTCTTT.

The CDR3 protein is CSVGQQAPFSYEQYV. The CDR3, as DNA: TGCAGCGTTGGCCAACAGGCACCTTTCTCCTACGAGCAGTACGTC. This sequence joins TRBV29-1 and TRBJ2-7; possibly TRBD1 for D (5 bases). The CDR3 has 15 amino acids. Germline V gives CDR1 SQVTM, CDR2 ANQGSEA. V shed 4 bases and J shed 0 bases, with 16 bases lying between them.

This rearrangement joins TRBV7-2 to TRBJ2-1, with 7 bases aligning to TRBD2. The CDR3 is 13 residues long. The J segment lost 16 bases and the V segment lost 4 bases, leaving 13 bases of the junction unmatched. From germline, CDR1 is SGHTA and CDR2 FQGNSA. The CDR3: CASSSIRGRDRFF. DNA for the CDR3: TGTGCCAGCAGCTCGATCCGTGGGAGGGATCGTTTCTTC. The complete variable domain, with remaining parts taken from reference TRBV7-2 and TRBJ2-1, reads GAGVSQSPSNKVTEKGKDVELRCDPISGHTALYWYRQSLGQGLEFLIYFQGNSAPDKSGLPSDRFSAERTGGSVSTLTIQRTQQEDSAVYLCASSSIRGRDRFFGPGTRLTVL.

The rearrangement uses TRBV29-1 and TRBJ2-1; possible D gene TRBD1, 5 bases. V lost 3 bases, J lost 3 bases, and 15 bases lay in between. The germline V gene encodes CDR1 SQVTM and CDR2 ANQGSEA. The CDR3 length is 15 residues. This CDR3 is CSVDGMTAIYNEQFF. For the CDR3, the DNA is TGCAGCGTTGATGGTATGACAGCTATCTACAATGAGCAGTTCTTC.

This CDR3 is CASSLAISGTINNEQFF. The CDR3, as DNA: TGTGCCAGCAGCTTAGCCATATCCGGGACTATAAACAATGAGCAGTTCTTC. V is TRBV7-2 and J is TRBJ2-1, with 7 bases lining up with TRBD2. This CDR3 spans 17 amino acids. The germline gives CDR1 SGHTA, CDR2 FQGNSA. The V segment lost 0 bases and the J segment 5 bases; nucleotides outside the gene matches: 10.

This clone occurred a few times. The chain has TRBV4-2 and TRBJ1-5, with D unclear. This CDR3 has 16 residues. Germline lookup yields CDR1 LGHNA and CDR2 YNFKEQ. V shed 3 bases and J shed 1 base, with 13 bases lying between them. CDR3 sequence: CASSQDEPGSNQPQHF. CDR3 in DNA: TGTGCCAGCAGCCAGGATGAGCCGGGGAGCAATCAGCCCCAGCATTTT.

J is TRBJ2-7 and V is TRBV5-1; 11 bases align to TRBD2. The CDR3 is made up of 15 amino acids. The germline CDR1 and CDR2 sequences are SGHRS and YFSETQ. Germline trimming cut 7 bases from V and 2 bases from J; bases unmatched to any gene: 8. The DNA for the CDR3 is TGCGCCAGCCGGGAGGGGACTAGCGGTACCTACGAGCAGTACGTC. As protein: CASREGTSGTYEQYV.

The chain combines TRBV5-6 with TRBJ2-4; tentatively, D is TRBD2 (6 bases). The CDR3 sequence is 15 residues long. Germline assignment: CDR1 SGHDT and CDR2 YYEEEE. Trimming took 2 bases from V and 1 from J, leaving 10 bases between them. CDR3 coding DNA: TGTGCCAGCAGCTTACGGGGGATTGCCAAAAACATTCAGTACTTC. It specifies CASSLRGIAKNIQYF.

V usage is TRBV7-2 and J usage is TRBJ1-5; D may be TRBD1 (6 bases). This CDR3 is built from 14 residues. V gave up 0 bases and J gave up 11 bases, with 14 bases separating them. Germline CDR1 reads SGHTA; CDR2 reads FQGNSA. In DNA, the CDR3 is TGTGCCAGCAGCTTAGCGGGGGCCGGGGAAGCCCAGCATTTT. Translated, it gives CASSLAGAGEAQHF.

The DNA for the CDR3 is TGTGCCTGGAGTGTCGGACAGGGAAACACTGAAGCTTTCTTT. This encodes CAWSVGQGNTEAFF. The V and J genes are TRBV30 and TRBJ1-1; 8 bases match TRBD1. The trim removed 0 bases at V and 2 bases at J, leaving 2 bases unmatched. The germline CDR1 and CDR2 sequences are GTSNPN and SVGIG (reference sequence). CDR3 length equals 14 residues.

This clone was observed a few times. This chain uses TRBV7-9 with TRBJ1-6; D call uncertain. Germline V gene data show CDR1 as SEHNR and CDR2 as FQNEAQ (reference sequence). The CDR3 sequence is 14 residues long. V was pared by 6 bases and J by 9 bases, with 15 bases between. DNA of the CDR3: TGTGCCAGCAGACCCGACTCCCGGAGTTCACCCCTCCACTTT. It specifies CASRPDSRSSPLHF.

V gene TRBV5-4 combines with J gene TRBJ2-7, with 8 bases lining up with TRBD1. The CDR3 runs 14 residues. Unmatched junction bases numbered 4, after V lost 3 bases and J lost 2 bases. Germline CDR1 SGHNT, CDR2 YYREEE (reference sequence). This CDR3 reads CASSSVQGAYEQYV. The CDR3 nucleotides read TGTGCCAGCAGCTCGGTACAGGGGGCCTACGAGCAGTACGTC.

The chain uses TRBV6-6 and TRBJ2-1; 9 bases agree with TRBD2. Losses at the gene ends were 6 bases for V and 7 bases for J; bases not matched to a gene: 4. Germline V gene sequence: CDR1 MNHNY, CDR2 SVGAGI (reference sequence). The CDR3 runs to 13 residues. CDR3 protein: CASRGLAVNEQFF. For the CDR3, the DNA is TGTGCCAGCAGGGGACTAGCTGTAAATGAGCAGTTCTTC.

This clone was detected a few times. The CDR3 spells CASSPGQGLREYTEAFF. The CDR3 region has the DNA TGCGCCAGCAGCCCCGGACAGGGCCTTAGGGAATACACTGAAGCTTTCTTT. V is TRBV5-1 and J is TRBJ1-1; TRBD1 matches at 8 bases. The CDR3 totals 17 residues. The V segment lost 4 bases and the J segment 3 bases; nucleotides outside the gene matches: 14. Looked up from germline, CDR1 is SGHRS and CDR2 is YFSETQ.